This paragraph reports one T cell receptor (beta chain). Some clones are missing from TCRdb's copy, which holds only in-frame ones; the method was immunoSEQ multiplex PCR. The table lists about 66,000 clones, around 83% of them singletons. The source of the sample is a study of blood T cell repertoires in COVID-19. V was pared by 3 bases and J by 8 bases, with 13 bases between. Germline V gene lookup returns CDR1 MGHDK and CDR2 SYGVNS. The CDR3 totals 13 residues. Sequenced material: peripheral blood. This TCR was sampled from a man aged 50-59 years with active COVID-19. V usage is TRBV25-1 and J usage is TRBJ1-2; D remains unclear. In DNA, the CDR3 is TGTGCCAGCAGTGAGACTGTTTTAAAGGGCTACACCTTC. The encoded protein is CASSETVLKGYTF.